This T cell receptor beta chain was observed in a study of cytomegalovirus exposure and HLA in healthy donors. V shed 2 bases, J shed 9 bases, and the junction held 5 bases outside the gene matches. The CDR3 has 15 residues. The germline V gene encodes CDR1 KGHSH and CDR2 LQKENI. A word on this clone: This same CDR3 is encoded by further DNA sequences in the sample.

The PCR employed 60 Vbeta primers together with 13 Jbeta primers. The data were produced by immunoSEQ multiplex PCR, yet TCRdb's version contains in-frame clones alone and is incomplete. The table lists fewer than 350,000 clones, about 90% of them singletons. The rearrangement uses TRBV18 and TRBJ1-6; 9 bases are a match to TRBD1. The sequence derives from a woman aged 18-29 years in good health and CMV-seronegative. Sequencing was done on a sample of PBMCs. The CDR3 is CASSPGGQGGSPLHF. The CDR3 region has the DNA TGTGCCAGCTCACCAGGGGGACAGGGTGGTTCACCCCTCCACTTT. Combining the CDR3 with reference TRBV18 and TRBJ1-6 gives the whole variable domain NAGVMQNPRHLVRRRGQEARLRCSPMKGHSHVYWYRQLPEEGLKFMVYLQKENIIDESGMPKERFSAEFPKEGPSILRIQQVVRGDSAAYFCASSPGGQGGSPLHFGNGTRLTVT.